These 23 T cell receptor beta chains were sequenced from one sample in a study of T cell responses to AZD1222 COVID-19 vaccine. Sequencing was performed with immunoSEQ multiplex PCR; in TCRdb, only in-frame clones are kept and a portion is missing. The sample includes approximately 210,000 clones, approximately 90% of them seen just once. This sample comprised peripheral blood, obtained 28 days after the second AZD1222 dose. These receptors were collected from an adult who received the AZD1222 COVID-19 vaccine.

The chain combines TRBV19 with TRBJ1-2; D is undetermined. This CDR3 spans 15 amino acids. Germline V gene sequence: CDR1 LNHDA, CDR2 SQIVND (reference sequence). With 3 bases removed from V and 4 bases from J, the gap between germline ends came to 15 bases. In nucleotides, the CDR3 is TGTGCCAGTAGTATTAATCGGCCGGGCATCTATGGCTACACCTTC. Amino acid sequence: CASSINRPGIYGYTF. The full variable domain, with the rest looked up from reference TRBV19 and TRBJ1-2, is DGGITQSPKYLFRKEGQNVTLSCEQNLNHDAMYWYRQDPGQGLRLIYYSQIVNDFQKGDIAEGYSVSREKKESFPLTVTSAQKNPTAFYLCASSINRPGIYGYTFGSGTRLTVV.

The chain uses TRBV7-9 and TRBJ1-1; D is ambiguous. This CDR3 region has 13 residues. Germline V lookup: CDR1 SEHNR, CDR2 FQNEAQ (reference sequence). Trimming removed 4 bases from V and 3 bases from J, with 9 bases in between. This chain's CDR3 is CASSSGSYTEAFF. The CDR3 bases are TGTGCCAGCAGCTCCGGGTCGTACACTGAAGCTTTCTTT.

V gene TRBV5-4 combines with J gene TRBJ2-5; TRBD1 aligns across 9 bases. The CDR3 covers 15 residues. J lost 4 bases, V lost 0 bases, and 4 bases had no gene match. Germline loops: CDR1 SGHNT, CDR2 YYREEE (reference sequence). The CDR3 protein is CASSLGGTGSETQYF. CDR3 in DNA: TGTGCCAGCAGCTTGGGCGGGACAGGGTCAGAGACCCAGTACTTC.

The chain links TRBV11-2 to TRBJ2-2; TRBD2 agrees at 7 bases. CDR1 is SGHAT, CDR2 FQNNGV, per germline. V trimming: 4 bases; J trimming: 5 bases; junction bases outside the gene matches: 7. CDR3 length equals 15 residues. The CDR3 coding sequence is TGTGCCAGCAGCTCCGCTAGCGGAGCAACCGGGGAGCTGTTTTTT. Translation: CASSSASGATGELFF.

This clone has more than one count but fewer than ten. The V call is TRBV11-2, the J call TRBJ2-7; D not certain. CDR1 is SGHAT, CDR2 FQNNGV, per germline. There are 16 residues in the CDR3. V lost 3 bases to trimming and J lost 2 bases, with 17 bases between them. CDR3 nucleotides: TGTGCCAGCAGCTTTCCCCCGAGGCGCTCTACCTACGAGCAGTACTTC. Amino acids: CASSFPPRRSTYEQYF.

J is TRBJ2-1 and V is TRBV7-9; D perhaps matches TRBD1 (6 bases). V was clipped by 6 bases and J by 6 bases, with 15 bases between them. CDR3 size: 14 residues. The germline V gene has CDR1 SEHNR and CDR2 FQNEAQ (reference sequence). DNA for the CDR3: TGTGCCAGCAGGTCAGAAGGACAGCTCAATGAGCAGTTCTTC. Amino acid sequence: CASRSEGQLNEQFF.

This chain links TRBV28 with TRBJ2-3, with 10 bases matching TRBD1. The ends lost 6 bases at V and 3 bases at J; junction bases unmatched: 12. The germline V gene has CDR1 MDHEN and CDR2 SYDVKM. This CDR3 is 17 amino acids long. Here the CDR3 DNA reads TGTGCCAGCAGCCCGGGGGGACAGGGGAGAAGGACAGATACGCAGTATTTT. This sequence encodes CASSPGGQGRRTDTQYF.

CDR3 nucleotide sequence: TGCGCCAGCAGCTTGGACAGCCTCCGCGAGCAGTACTTC. Protein sequence: CASSLDSLREQYF. The chain recombines TRBV5-1 with TRBJ2-7, with D hard to call. Trimming cost V 0 bases and J 6 bases, with 10 bases left between them. The CDR3 has 13 amino acids. In germline, CDR1 is SGHRS, CDR2 YFSETQ.

The chain has TRBV13 and TRBJ1-2; D gene uncertain. The CDR3 has 13 residues. Germline V CDR1 and CDR2: PRHDT, FYEKMQ (reference sequence). Trimming pared 4 bases from V and 8 bases from J, leaving 14 bases between. CDR3 protein: CASSSLIRFGYTF. The CDR3 DNA reads TGTGCCAGCAGCTCCCTGATTCGTTTCGGCTACACCTTC.

V gene TRBV9 combines with J gene TRBJ1-6; D ambiguous. There are 14 residues in the CDR3. Germline loops: CDR1 SGDLS, CDR2 YYNGEE. Trimming took off 0 bases at V and 7 bases at J, with 8 bases between the two ends. Here the CDR3 DNA reads TGTGCCAGCAGCGTAGCACAGATAAATTCACCCCTCCACTTT. Translation gives CASSVAQINSPLHF.

This clone was picked up one time. This chain connects TRBV6-2 or TRBV6-3 to TRBJ2-7; 14 nucleotides line up with TRBD2. Germline CDR1 and CDR2: MNHEY and SVGEGT. This CDR3 is 17 amino acids long. J lost 3 bases, V lost 5 bases, and 9 bases had no gene match. The CDR3 loop is CASSLGLAGAGDYEQYF. The DNA of the CDR3 is TGTGCCAGCAGTCTGGGACTAGCGGGAGCGGGGGACTACGAGCAGTACTTC.

This clone has a single count. This chain links TRBV28 with TRBJ1-4; possible D gene TRBD1, 5 bases. V was shortened by 2 bases and J by 8 bases, with 12 bases between the two germline ends. The V gene's germline CDR1 is MDHEN and CDR2 SYDVKM. CDR3 length equals 14 residues. CDR3 region: CASSLGTEREKLFF. In nucleotides, the CDR3 is TGTGCCAGCAGTTTAGGGACCGAACGAGAAAAACTGTTTTTT.

The CDR3 DNA follows: TGTGCCAGCAGCTTAGAAGGGACAGCAACCTACGAGCAGTACTTC. Translation gives CASSLEGTATYEQYF. The chain carries TRBV11-2 and TRBJ2-7, with TRBD1 identical over 7 bases. The J segment lost 2 bases and the V segment lost 0 bases, leaving 4 bases of the junction unmatched. The CDR3 contains 15 residues. Germline loops: CDR1 SGHAT, CDR2 FQNNGV.

The chain carries TRBV28 and TRBJ2-3, with D possibly matching TRBD2 (7 bases). Germline loops: CDR1 MDHEN, CDR2 SYDVKM. Trimming cost V 8 bases and J 0 bases, with 12 bases left between them. The CDR3 is made up of 14 amino acids. The CDR3 protein is CASQRGGSTDTQYF. The CDR3 nucleotides are TGTGCCAGCCAAAGGGGGGGGAGCACAGATACGCAGTATTTT. The variable domain in full, completed from reference TRBV28 and TRBJ2-3, reads DVKVTQSSRYLVKRTGEKVFLECVQDMDHENMFWYRQDPGLGLRLIYFSYDVKMKEKGDIPEGYSVSREKKERFSLILESASTNQTSMYLCASQRGGSTDTQYFGPGTRLTVL.

The chain is built from TRBV6-4 and TRBJ1-5; D uncertain. The germline V gene has CDR1 MRHNA and CDR2 SNTAGT. Trimming took 4 bases from V and 1 from J, leaving 8 bases between them. This CDR3 spans 14 amino acids. CDR3 sequence reads: CASSVGPSNQPQHF. The CDR3 DNA follows: TGTGCCAGCAGTGTAGGTCCCAGCAATCAGCCCCAGCATTTT.

This chain joins TRBV28 and TRBJ2-5; perhaps TRBD2 as D (6 bases). This CDR3 has 13 amino acids. The V end was cut by 5 bases, the J end by 5 bases, with 12 bases between. CDR1 is MDHEN, CDR2 SYDVKM, per germline. The CDR3 bases are TGTGCCAGCAGTCCCCGGGGGTGGGAGACCCAGTACTTC. This sequence encodes CASSPRGWETQYF.

This chain joins TRBV7-3 and TRBJ1-6, with D maybe TRBD1 (6 bases). The CDR3 is 15 amino acids. The V gene's germline CDR1 is SGHTA and CDR2 FQGTGA. Trimming cost V 1 base and J 7 bases, with 11 bases left between them. CDR3: CASSLRAGDNSPLHF. CDR3 coding DNA: TGTGCCAGCAGCTTAAGGGCAGGGGACAATTCACCCCTCCACTTT.

This chain connects TRBV19 to TRBJ1-6, with D uncertain. The CDR3 totals 16 residues. Germline CDR1 reads LNHDA; CDR2 reads SQIVND (reference sequence). Trimming shortened V by 1 base and J by 0 bases, and 7 bases separated the two germline ends. CDR3 sequence (DNA): TGTGCCAGTAGTATAGGGGCGAGCTCCTATAATTCACCCCTCCACTTT. Translated: CASSIGASSYNSPLHF. Using reference TRBV19 and TRBJ1-6 for the parts outside the CDR3, the full variable domain is DGGITQSPKYLFRKEGQNVTLSCEQNLNHDAMYWYRQDPGQGLRLIYYSQIVNDFQKGDIAEGYSVSREKKESFPLTVTSAQKNPTAFYLCASSIGASSYNSPLHFGNGTRLTVT.

The chain is built from TRBV5-1 and TRBJ2-3, with no clear D. The CDR3 covers 18 residues. The germline gives CDR1 SGHRS, CDR2 YFSETQ. The V gene lost 0 bases and the J gene lost 2 bases, with 19 bases spanning the gap. This CDR3 is CASSLVTAMSESTDTQYF. CDR3 DNA: TGCGCCAGCAGCTTGGTCACAGCCATGAGCGAGTCCACAGATACGCAGTATTTT. Using reference TRBV5-1 and TRBJ2-3 for the parts outside the CDR3, the full variable domain is KAGVTQTPRYLIKTRGQQVTLSCSPISGHRSVSWYQQTPGQGLQFLFEYFSETQRNKGNFPGRFSGRQFSNSRSEMNVSTLELGDSALYLCASSLVTAMSESTDTQYFGPGTRLTVL.

The chain has TRBV19 and TRBJ2-3, with TRBD2 matching over 14 bases. Germline values: CDR1 LNHDA, CDR2 SQIVND (reference sequence). Trimming cost V 5 bases and J 4 bases; bases outside gene matches: 14. This CDR3 is built from 19 residues. CDR3 in DNA: TGTGCCAGTAGTGGGCAGGGACTAGCGGGAGCACAACCGCCAGATACGCAGTATTTT. Translation gives CASSGQGLAGAQPPDTQYF.

This chain uses TRBV5-1 with TRBJ2-5; D possibly corresponds to TRBD1 (5 bases). The CDR3 runs 17 residues. Germline CDR1 and CDR2: SGHRS and YFSETQ. Trimming took 2 bases from V and 2 from J, leaving 19 bases between them. DNA for the CDR3: TGCGCCAGCAGCTTACCCGACAGCGCGCCCCTGCAAGAGACCCAGTACTTC. It encodes CASSLPDSAPLQETQYF. Based on the CDR3 plus reference TRBV5-1 and TRBJ2-5, the full variable domain is KAGVTQTPRYLIKTRGQQVTLSCSPISGHRSVSWYQQTPGQGLQFLFEYFSETQRNKGNFPGRFSGRQFSNSRSEMNVSTLELGDSALYLCASSLPDSAPLQETQYFGPGTRLLVL.

For this clone: The germline gene is not matched at one end of the junction; a read error may be the cause. The rearrangement links TRBV30 to TRBJ2-3; 7 bases line up with TRBD2. This CDR3 comprises 16 residues. Per the germline V gene, CDR1 is GTSNPN and CDR2 is SVGIG (reference sequence). CDR3 amino acids: CARSVDVTSIIDTQYF. The CDR3 DNA sequence: TGTGCCCGGAGTGTAGATGTGACTAGCATCATTGATACGCAGTATTTT.

This chain connects TRBV30 to TRBJ2-1; D gene ambiguous. The germline V and J ends were trimmed by 0 bases and 9 bases, with 12 bases remaining between them. The CDR3 has 13 residues. The germline V gene has CDR1 GTSNPN and CDR2 SVGIG (reference sequence). The CDR3 loop is CAWSVRPAGEQFF. In DNA form, the CDR3 reads TGTGCCTGGAGTGTCCGTCCGGCAGGTGAGCAGTTCTTC.